A selection of T cell receptor beta chains follows, all from one sample in a study of shared T cell receptors in the human thymus. Only in-frame clones appear in the TCRdb table, and some are missing; sequencing was by immunoSEQ multiplex PCR. The sample yields roughly 500,000 clones, around 78% seen once. These same records also appear under a second study, on human thymus T cells.

The sample was thymocytes. The receptor set was obtained from a boy under two years old with a congenital heart defect. Both conserved end residues are part of each CDR3. The order of the fields is V gene, J gene, clone size, D gene, CDR3 DNA, CDR3 protein. D genes are given only for firm matches. Some rows have no size entry. The others give once, few or many, or a class for an expanded clone.

V gene: TRBV27; J gene: TRBJ2-3; clone size: .; D gene: TRBD2; CDR3 DNA: TGTGCCAGCAGTTTAGCGGGAGATACAGATACGCAGTATTTT; CDR3 protein: CASSLAGDTDTQYF
V gene: TRBV2; J gene: TRBJ2-4; clone size: few; D gene: .; CDR3 DNA: TGTGCCAGCAGTGAGCGAGCCAAAAACATTCAGTACTTC; CDR3 protein: CASSERAKNIQYF
V gene: TRBV29-1; J gene: TRBJ1-2; clone size: .; D gene: TRBD1; CDR3 DNA: TGCAGCGTTCCGACAGGGCCGGGTGGCTACACCTTC; CDR3 protein: CSVPTGPGGYTF
V gene: TRBV5-1; J gene: TRBJ2-3; clone size: .; D gene: TRBD2; CDR3 DNA: TGCGCCAGCAGCTTCTGGACTAGCCCAGATACGCAGTATTTT; CDR3 protein: CASSFWTSPDTQYF
V gene: TRBV6-4; J gene: TRBJ2-1; clone size: .; D gene: .; CDR3 DNA: TGTGCCAGCCGCAGATGGACTGGAGCCGATGAGCAGTTCTTC; CDR3 protein: CASRRWTGADEQFF
V gene: TRBV29-1; J gene: TRBJ1-1; clone size: .; D gene: .; CDR3 DNA: TGCAGCGTTGACGGGAATCCGGCGGGCACTGAAGCTTTCTTT; CDR3 protein: CSVDGNPAGTEAFF
V gene: TRBV25-1; J gene: TRBJ2-7; clone size: .; D gene: .; CDR3 DNA: TGTGCCAGCAGTGAGGTCGGAGGCTACGAGCAGTACTTC; CDR3 protein: CASSEVGGYEQYF
V gene: TRBV5-5; J gene: TRBJ2-7; clone size: .; D gene: TRBD1; CDR3 DNA: TGTGCCAGCAGCTTGGCCGGACAGGGGGATCACGAGCAGTACTTC; CDR3 protein: CASSLAGQGDHEQYF
V gene: TRBV5-4; J gene: TRBJ2-1; clone size: .; D gene: .; CDR3 DNA: TGTGCCAGCACCCGGACGGGGAATGAGCAGTTCTTC; CDR3 protein: CASTRTGNEQFF
V gene: TRBV7-9; J gene: TRBJ2-3; clone size: .; D gene: .; CDR3 DNA: TGTGCCAGCAGCTTTGGGGCAGGGGCTAGCACAGATACGCAGTATTTT; CDR3 protein: CASSFGAGASTDTQYF
V gene: TRBV2; J gene: TRBJ1-4; clone size: .; D gene: .; CDR3 DNA: TGTGCCAGCAGTGAAGGGGGCAGGGGCCGGGAAAAACTGTTTTTT; CDR3 protein: CASSEGGRGREKLFF
V gene: TRBV5-4; J gene: TRBJ2-1; clone size: .; D gene: TRBD2; CDR3 DNA: TGTGCCAGCAGCTTGTTCGCTAGCGGGAACAATGAGCAGTTCTTC; CDR3 protein: CASSLFASGNNEQFF
V gene: TRBV29-1; J gene: TRBJ1-1; clone size: .; D gene: .; CDR3 DNA: TGCAGTGCCCACAGGGTCATGAACACTGAAGCTTTCTTT; CDR3 protein: CSAHRVMNTEAFF
V gene: TRBV5-1; J gene: TRBJ2-3; clone size: .; D gene: .; CDR3 DNA: TGCGCCAGCAGCTTCCGGGACACCTTCACAGATACGCAGTATTTT; CDR3 protein: CASSFRDTFTDTQYF
V gene: TRBV7-8; J gene: TRBJ2-1; clone size: .; D gene: TRBD2; CDR3 DNA: TGTGCCAGCAGCCAAATACCTAGCGGGTTCTACAATGAGCAGTTCTTC; CDR3 protein: CASSQIPSGFYNEQFF
V gene: TRBV19; J gene: TRBJ1-4; clone size: .; D gene: .; CDR3 DNA: TGTGCCAGTAGTCCCTCATCTGTGCCAGGGAAGAATGAAAAACTGTTTTTT; CDR3 protein: CASSPSSVPGKNEKLFF
V gene: TRBV5-6; J gene: TRBJ1-4; clone size: .; D gene: TRBD1; CDR3 DNA: TGTGCCAGCAGCCCAACAGGGGGCGCAGGCGAAAAACTGTTTTTT; CDR3 protein: CASSPTGGAGEKLFF
V gene: TRBV10-3; J gene: TRBJ2-2; clone size: .; D gene: TRBD1; CDR3 DNA: TGTGCCATCAGTGAGTTGGCGGGACAGGGGTCCACCGGGGAGCTGTTTTTT; CDR3 protein: CAISELAGQGSTGELFF
V gene: TRBV6-5; J gene: TRBJ2-5; clone size: .; D gene: TRBD2; CDR3 DNA: TGTGCCAGCAGTTACCCCGGACTAGCGGGACAAGAGACCCAGTACTTC; CDR3 protein: CASSYPGLAGQETQYF
V gene: TRBV5-1; J gene: TRBJ2-1; clone size: .; D gene: .; CDR3 DNA: TGCGCCAGCAACCCCGGCCTAGCGAGCTCCTACAATGAGCAGTTCTTC; CDR3 protein: CASNPGLASSYNEQFF
V gene: TRBV5-8; J gene: TRBJ1-5; clone size: .; D gene: .; CDR3 DNA: TGTGCCAGCAGCTTGCTAGGGGTGGTCAATCAGCCCCAGCATTTT; CDR3 protein: CASSLLGVVNQPQHF
V gene: TRBV4-1; J gene: TRBJ1-1; clone size: few; D gene: TRBD1; CDR3 DNA: TGCGCCAGCAGCCAAGGACAGCCCGGGACAGGGCTAAACACTGAAGCTTTCTTT; CDR3 protein: CASSQGQPGTGLNTEAFF
V gene: TRBV18; J gene: TRBJ2-1; clone size: .; D gene: TRBD2; CDR3 DNA: TGTGCCAGCTCACCGCCCGGGACTAGCGGGAGGGAGCAGTTCTTC; CDR3 protein: CASSPPGTSGREQFF
V gene: TRBV5-5; J gene: TRBJ1-2; clone size: .; D gene: TRBD1; CDR3 DNA: TGTGCCAGCAGCTTGGCCTGGGACAGACGGAACTATGGCTACACCTTC; CDR3 protein: CASSLAWDRRNYGYTF
V gene: TRBV7-2; J gene: TRBJ2-1; clone size: .; D gene: TRBD1; CDR3 DNA: TGTGCCAGCAGCTCGGGACAGGGGGTGAACAATGAGCAGTTCTTC; CDR3 protein: CASSSGQGVNNEQFF
V gene: TRBV29-1; J gene: TRBJ1-1; clone size: .; D gene: .; CDR3 DNA: TGCAGCGTTGAAGGGGGCAGGGGTGAAGCTTTCTTT; CDR3 protein: CSVEGGRGEAFF
V gene: TRBV9; J gene: TRBJ2-3; clone size: .; D gene: .; CDR3 DNA: TGTGCCAGCAGCGTAGGGAGGACAGATACGCAGTATTTT; CDR3 protein: CASSVGRTDTQYF
V gene: TRBV4-1; J gene: TRBJ2-2; clone size: .; D gene: .; CDR3 DNA: TGCGCCAGCAGCCATGAGGGGGCCGGGGAGCTGTTTTTT; CDR3 protein: CASSHEGAGELFF
V gene: TRBV5-1; J gene: TRBJ2-1; clone size: .; D gene: TRBD2; CDR3 DNA: TGCGCCAGCTTCGAAGGACTAGCGGACCACAATGAGCAGTTCTTC; CDR3 protein: CASFEGLADHNEQFF
V gene: TRBV5-1; J gene: TRBJ2-5; clone size: .; D gene: TRBD2; CDR3 DNA: TGCGCCAGCAGCCAGACTAGCGCACAAGAGACCCAGTACTTC; CDR3 protein: CASSQTSAQETQYF
V gene: TRBV4-1; J gene: TRBJ2-7; clone size: .; D gene: TRBD1; CDR3 DNA: TGCGCCAGCAGCCCTCGGACAGGGTTCCTGACTACCCCCTACGAGCAGTACTTC; CDR3 protein: CASSPRTGFLTTPYEQYF
V gene: TRBV7-9; J gene: TRBJ2-7; clone size: .; D gene: .; CDR3 DNA: TGTGCCAGCACCACCCGTGGCCAGTACGAGCAGTACTTC; CDR3 protein: CASTTRGQYEQYF
V gene: TRBV19; J gene: TRBJ1-2; clone size: few; D gene: TRBD1; CDR3 DNA: TGTGCCAGTAGTATTATGGACAGGGGGCAGGTCAGCTATGGCTACACCTTC; CDR3 protein: CASSIMDRGQVSYGYTF
V gene: TRBV4-2; J gene: TRBJ2-7; clone size: few; D gene: .; CDR3 DNA: TGTGCCAGCAGCCAGCACGGGTCCACCCTCTACGAGCAGTACTTC; CDR3 protein: CASSQHGSTLYEQYF
V gene: TRBV21-1; J gene: TRBJ2-7; clone size: .; D gene: .; CDR3 DNA: TGTGCCAGCTGGTTGGGCGACAGGGATACAACCACCACCCTGGCTTACGAGCAGTACTTC; CDR3 protein: CASWLGDRDTTTTLAYEQYF
V gene: TRBV14; J gene: TRBJ1-1; clone size: once; D gene: TRBD1; CDR3 DNA: TGTGCCAGCAGCCCGCCGGGACAGTTGAACACTGAAGCTTTCTTT; CDR3 protein: CASSPPGQLNTEAFF
V gene: TRBV30; J gene: TRBJ1-2; clone size: .; D gene: TRBD1; CDR3 DNA: TGTGCCTGGAGTAACGGGACAGGGAACTATGGCTACACCTTC; CDR3 protein: CAWSNGTGNYGYTF
V gene: TRBV27; J gene: TRBJ1-3; clone size: few; D gene: TRBD1; CDR3 DNA: TGTGCCAGCGCCAGACAGGGGTTAAGGGAGGGAAACACCATATATTTT; CDR3 protein: CASARQGLREGNTIYF
V gene: TRBV4-2; J gene: TRBJ2-3; clone size: .; D gene: .; CDR3 DNA: TGTGCCAGCAGCCAAGACAGGGTAAAGAAAGATACGCAGTATTTT; CDR3 protein: CASSQDRVKKDTQYF
V gene: TRBV30; J gene: TRBJ1-3; clone size: few; D gene: .; CDR3 DNA: TGTGCCTGGAATGCGGGCCTGTCTGGAAACACCATATATTTT; CDR3 protein: CAWNAGLSGNTIYF
V gene: TRBV4-2; J gene: TRBJ2-2; clone size: .; D gene: TRBD2; CDR3 DNA: TGTGCCAGCAGCCAAGGGGGCGGGAGCCCTTCGGGCGGGGAGCTGTTTTTT; CDR3 protein: CASSQGGGSPSGGELFF
V gene: TRBV5-1; J gene: TRBJ2-5; clone size: .; D gene: TRBD2; CDR3 DNA: TGCGCCAGCAGCTTGGGACAACCTAGCGGGAGAGGGACCCAGTACTTC; CDR3 protein: CASSLGQPSGRGTQYF
V gene: TRBV30; J gene: TRBJ2-7; clone size: .; D gene: TRBD1; CDR3 DNA: TGTGCCTGGAGTGGACAGGGGGGGTCCGGTTTCGACGAGCAGTACTTC; CDR3 protein: CAWSGQGGSGFDEQYF